Described below is a single T cell receptor beta chain sequence and its context. TCRdb passed the RT-PCR reads through MiXCR, listing each CDR3 protein once. Of hundreds of thousands of distinct CDR3 sequences listed, approximately 15% were seen once; the top ten hold roughly 4%. CDR1 LGHNA and CDR2 YSLEER come from the germline V gene. V was pared by 4 bases and J by 1 base, with 13 bases between. This CDR3 comprises 15 residues. The sample consisted of memory CD4+ T cells from blood. The rearrangement links TRBV4-3 to TRBJ1-1; D is unclear. The source of this sequence is a female donor in good health, serving as a healthy control. The CDR3 DNA is TGCGCCAGCAGCCGCTCTCCCTCAGGGAACACTGAAGCTTTCTTT. Protein: CASSRSPSGNTEAFF.